These 4 T cell receptor beta chains were all obtained from the same sample, sequenced in a study of CXCR3-negative and CXCR3-positive naive CD8 T cells. Study results and caveats: A higher hydrophobicity marked the TRB CDR3s of CXCR3-positive naive cells versus CXCR3-negative naive cells.

The antigens for these receptors are not known. UMI-tagged TRB cDNA libraries were built via 5' RACE. Using the 5' RACE reads, TCRdb records one entry per CDR3 protein without DNA. This listing includes 6,500 to 10,000 distinct CDR3 sequences. Source material: naive CXCR3+ CD8+ T cells from blood. Subset here: CD45RO-CCR7+CD27+CD95- naive CD8+ T cells expressing CXCR3 (TNR3+). Receptor source: a human donor in good health. Some clones in this sample may be carry-over from other donors' samples.

The chain couples TRBV20-1 to TRBJ2-1. The CDR3 runs to 14 residues. Germline V CDR1 and CDR2: DFQATT, SNEGSKA (reference sequence). Here the CDR3 reads CSAPGGRAYNEQFF.

This chain links TRBV20-1 with TRBJ1-1; no DNA is available, so the TRBD1 call from TCRdb remains unchecked. Germline-derived CDR1 and CDR2 are DFQATT and SNEGSKA (reference sequence). The CDR3 length is 17 residues. This CDR3 reads CSARPPGQVIPNTEAFF.

The chain recombines TRBV19 with TRBJ2-1; with no DNA, the TCRdb D assignment of TRBD2 cannot be verified. Per the germline V gene, CDR1 is LNHDA and CDR2 is SQIVND (reference sequence). CDR3 size: 16 residues. CDR3 loop: CASSSRSGVYYNEQFF.

By frequency, this clonotype is medium-sized (0.01 to 0.1%). The chain carries TRBV4-3 and TRBJ2-1; TCRdb indicates TRBD2, and absent DNA this call remains unverified. The CDR3 spans 15 residues. CDR1 and CDR2 from the germline V gene are LGHNA and YSLEER. The CDR3 here is CASSQAPRASNEQFF.